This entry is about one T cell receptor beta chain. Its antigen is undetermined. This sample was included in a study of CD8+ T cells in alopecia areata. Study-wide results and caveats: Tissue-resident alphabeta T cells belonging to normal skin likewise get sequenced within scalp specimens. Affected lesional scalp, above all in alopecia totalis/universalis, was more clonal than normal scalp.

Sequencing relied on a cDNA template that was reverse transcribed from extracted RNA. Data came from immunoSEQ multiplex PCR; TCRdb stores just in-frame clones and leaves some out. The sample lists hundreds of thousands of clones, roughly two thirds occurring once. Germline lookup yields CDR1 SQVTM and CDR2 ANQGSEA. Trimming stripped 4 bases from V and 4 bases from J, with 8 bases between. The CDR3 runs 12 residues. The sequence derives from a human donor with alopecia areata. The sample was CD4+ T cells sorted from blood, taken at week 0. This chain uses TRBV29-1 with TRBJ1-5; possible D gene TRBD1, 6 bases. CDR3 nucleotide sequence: TGCAGCGTTGCCACAGGGAATCAGCCCCAGCATTTT. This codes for CSVATGNQPQHF.